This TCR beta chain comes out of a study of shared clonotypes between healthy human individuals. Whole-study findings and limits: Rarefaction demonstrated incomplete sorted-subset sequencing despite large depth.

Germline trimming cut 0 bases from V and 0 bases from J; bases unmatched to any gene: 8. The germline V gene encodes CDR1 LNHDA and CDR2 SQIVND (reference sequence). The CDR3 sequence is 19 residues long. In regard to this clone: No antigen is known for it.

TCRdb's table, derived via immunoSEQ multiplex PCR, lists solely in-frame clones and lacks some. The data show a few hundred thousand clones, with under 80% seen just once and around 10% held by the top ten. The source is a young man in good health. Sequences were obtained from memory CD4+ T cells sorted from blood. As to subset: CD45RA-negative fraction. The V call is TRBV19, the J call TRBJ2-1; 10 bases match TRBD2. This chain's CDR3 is CASSIDFGLAEPSYNEQFF. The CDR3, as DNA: TGTGCCAGTAGTATAGATTTCGGACTAGCGGAGCCCTCCTACAATGAGCAGTTCTTC.